This TCR beta chain was recorded in a study of response to subunit inactivated influenza vaccine. This clonotype was found many times. MiXCR, applied by TCRdb to the RT-PCR reads, yields one record per CDR3 protein. The repertoire consists of about 520,000 distinct CDR3 sequences, with around 25% occurring once and the leading ten covering around 1.8%. Germline CDR1 and CDR2: MNHEY and SVGEGT. V shed 6 bases and J shed 0 bases, with 24 bases lying between them. This CDR3 contains 19 residues. This chain links TRBV6-2 or TRBV6-3 with TRBJ2-1; D may correspond to TRBD1 or TRBD2 (7 bases each). The receptor's source is a man aged 50 or older who received an inactivated influenza vaccine. The sample in question was CD4+ T cells sorted from PBMCs, obtained about 5 days after vaccination. CDR3 nucleotide sequence: TGTGCCAGCAGACCAGGGGGGGGGCGTCGCCGTGGCTCCTACAATGAGCAGTTCTTC. Amino acids: CASRPGGGRRRGSYNEQFF.